These T cell receptor beta chains were read from a single sample in a study of blood T cell repertoires in COVID-19. Assay: immunoSEQ multiplex PCR; the TCRdb copy retains only in-frame clones and omits some. This table holds about 300,000 clones, 90% found once. The sample taken for sequencing was peripheral blood. The receptor source for this set is a woman in her 30s with COVID-19, enrolled during active disease. Both conserved end residues are part of each CDR3. The D gene is left open where the match is weak. Clone size is shown for a subset of rows, as once, few, many or a class of expanded clone.

j_call	clone_size	d_call	v_call	cdr3_nt	cdr3_aa
TRBJ2-6	once	.	TRBV19	TGTGCCAGTAGTATCGCCAGCTCTGGGGCCAACGTCCTGACTTTC	CASSIASSGANVLTF
TRBJ1-1	.	.	TRBV4-1	TGCGCCAGCAGCCAGTGGACAAGGGGATTGACTGAAGCTTTCTTT	CASSQWTRGLTEAFF
TRBJ2-1	.	TRBD2	TRBV11-2	TGTGCCAGCAGCTTAATAAGACTAGCGGGACGGAATGAGCAGTTCTTC	CASSLIRLAGRNEQFF
TRBJ1-1	.	.	TRBV6-5	TGTGCCAGCAGTTACTCGAAGACGGGGAACACTGAAGCTTTCTTT	CASSYSKTGNTEAFF
TRBJ1-1	.	.	TRBV7-8	TGTGCCAGCAGCCCGCCGAGCGGGGCCGACACTGAAGCTTTCTTT	CASSPPSGADTEAFF
TRBJ1-5	.	TRBD1	TRBV2	TGTGCCAGCAGTGGACAGGGGGATCAGCCCCAGCATTTT	CASSGQGDQPQHF
TRBJ1-2	.	.	TRBV11-2	TGTGCCAGCAGCTTAATACAATTCTATGGCTACACCTTC	CASSLIQFYGYTF
TRBJ1-6	.	.	TRBV25-1	TGTGCCAGCAGTGACCCGAGCTCCTATAATTCACCCCTCCACTTT	CASSDPSSYNSPLHF
TRBJ1-1	.	.	TRBV9	TGTGCCAGCTCCCCGAGGGCGTTTGACACTGAAGCTTTCTTT	CASSPRAFDTEAFF
TRBJ1-3	.	.	TRBV2	TGTGCCAGCAGTGAAATGGAGGGGAGTGGAAACACCATATATTTT	CASSEMEGSGNTIYF
TRBJ2-2	.	TRBD2	TRBV6-6	TGTGCCAGCAGTCCTACTTGGGCGGGAGGACTTTCGAGCACCGGGGAGCTGTTTTTT	CASSPTWAGGLSSTGELFF
TRBJ2-7	.	.	TRBV21-1	TGTGCCAGGTGGACGGACTGCTCCTACGAGCAGTACTTC	CARWTDCSYEQYF
TRBJ2-7	.	TRBD2	TRBV5-6	TGTGCCAGCAGCGCCGTGCGGGGGGCAGCGGACTACGAGCAGTACTTC	CASSAVRGAADYEQYF
TRBJ2-1	.	TRBD1	TRBV4-3	TGCGCCAGCAGCCAAGATCTCACGGGACAGGGGGTCGGTGAGCAGTTCTTC	CASSQDLTGQGVGEQFF
TRBJ2-1	.	TRBD2	TRBV29-1	TGCAGCGAACGGACTAGCGGGACTGGTGAGCAGTTCTTC	CSERTSGTGEQFF
TRBJ1-3	.	.	TRBV2	TGTGCCAGCAGAGGGGCGGTCTGGGACACCATATATTTT	CASRGAVWDTIYF
TRBJ2-7	.	TRBD2	TRBV2	TGTGCCAGCAGGAATGAGCGGGATTCTCACGAGCAGTACTTC	CASRNERDSHEQYF
TRBJ2-2	.	.	TRBV9	TGTGCCAGCAGCGTATATACCGGGGAGCTGTTTTTT	CASSVYTGELFF
TRBJ2-2	once	TRBD1	TRBV7-9	TGTGCCAGCAGCGCCCAGACAGGGGGCGACACCGGGGAGCTGTTTTTT	CASSAQTGGDTGELFF
TRBJ2-5	.	.	TRBV29-1	TGCAGCGTGGAGACCCTAGAGACCCAGTACTTC	CSVETLETQYF
TRBJ2-5	.	TRBD2	TRBV19	TGTGCCAGTAGTATAGAAGGACTAGCGAGTGAGACCCAGTACTTC	CASSIEGLASETQYF
TRBJ2-7	once	.	TRBV4-3	TGCGCCAGCAGCCAAGATCTCGGAGGGGTTGAGCAGTACTTC	CASSQDLGGVEQYF
TRBJ1-2	.	.	TRBV5-1	TGCGCCAGCAGCTTAGGACAGATCTTAAACTATGGCTACACCTTC	CASSLGQILNYGYTF
TRBJ2-3	.	.	TRBV19	TGTGCCAGTAGTCTCGGAGGGGCAGATACGCAGTATTTT	CASSLGGADTQYF
TRBJ2-1	.	.	TRBV5-8	TGTGCCAGCAGCTCCGGGAGAACTTCTGGCGAGCAGTTCTTC	CASSSGRTSGEQFF
TRBJ2-7	.	TRBD1	TRBV28	TGTGCCAGCAGTTTGGGACAAGGGCAGGGGGAATACGAGCAGTACTTC	CASSLGQGQGEYEQYF
TRBJ1-5	once	.	TRBV30	TGTGCCTGGAGTGTACAGGGCGATCAGCCCCAGCATTTT	CAWSVQGDQPQHF